This T cell receptor beta chain was recorded in a study of vaccination effects on CD4 cells after COVID-19. Study-level results: Clones that were induced by infection or by vaccine showed marked contraction late after vaccination.

The table lists this clone with a count of one. Antigen specificity is unknown. Sequencing was preceded by expansion of antigen-specific CD4+ T cells with viral peptide pools in the ViraFEST assay. Isolating CD4+ T cells followed around nine days of culture. Negative nucleocapsid antibody tests before and after vaccination confirmed no previous SARS-CoV-2 infection. Researchers swapped half the medium for IL-2 medium on both days 3 and 7. The CDR3 is 15 amino acids. V was clipped by 6 bases and J by 3 bases, with 17 bases between them. Germline lookup yields CDR1 MNHEY and CDR2 SVGAGI. Generated by immunoSEQ multiplex PCR, the TCRdb table keeps only in-frame clones and is missing some. This sample has about 45,000 clones, with roughly four fifths found just once.

This TCR was sampled from a human donor who received a COVID-19 vaccine. The sequenced sample was CD4+ T cells from PBMCs cultured with SARS-CoV-2 spike peptides, obtained before COVID-19 vaccination. J is TRBJ1-1 and V is TRBV6-5; TRBD1 is a possible D gene (6 bases). CDR3 nucleotides: TGTGCCAGCAGATATCCAGGGGCGCGTGACACTGAAGCTTTCTTT. Its translation: CASRYPGARDTEAFF.